The 30 T cell receptor beta chains presented below share a single source sample, sequenced in a study of tumor-infiltrating lymphocytes in localized non-small cell lung cancer. Sequenced by immunoSEQ multiplex PCR; TCRdb stores in-frame clones only, minus some. The sample includes under 9,500 clones, approximately 82% seen only once; the top ten take 6.9%. Specimen: uninvolved lung tissue not adjacent to the tumor. These receptors originate from a human donor with non-small cell lung cancer.

The rearrangement links TRBV27 to TRBJ1-1; tentatively, D is TRBD1 (5 bases). Germline CDR1 and CDR2: MNHEY and SMNVEV (reference sequence). The CDR3 is 14 amino acids. Between the trimmed V and J ends, which lost 6 bases and 1 base, there was a span of 12 bases. CDR3 DNA sequence: TGTGCCAGCAGCTCATGGGGGGGGAACACTGAAGCTTTCTTT. Translating gives CASSSWGGNTEAFF.

V usage is TRBV19 and J usage is TRBJ1-5; possibly TRBD1 for D (5 bases). This CDR3 region has 13 residues. Per germline, CDR1 LNHDA and CDR2 SQIVND (reference sequence). V was trimmed by 5 bases and J by 7 bases, leaving 12 bases between them. The CDR3 protein is CASSLKGWQPQHF. The DNA of the CDR3 is TGTGCCAGTAGTTTAAAGGGGTGGCAGCCCCAGCATTTT.

V usage is TRBV5-5 and J usage is TRBJ1-1; D remains ambiguous. Looked up from germline, CDR1 is SGHKS and CDR2 is YYEKEE (reference sequence). CDR3 length: 15 amino acids. The V gene lost 0 bases and the J gene lost 5 bases, with 14 bases spanning the gap. The CDR3 DNA follows: TGTGCCAGCAGCTTGGCCTTATCTGGGGAGACTGAAGCTTTCTTT. This translates into CASSLALSGETEAFF.

This chain uses TRBV5-1 with TRBJ2-5; TRBD1 matches 10 bases. CDR1 is SGHRS, CDR2 YFSETQ, per germline. The junction had 6 bases not matched to a gene; V was cut back by 3 bases and J by 4 bases. This CDR3 has 15 amino acids. For the CDR3, the DNA is TGCGCCAGCAGCTCGGCCGGGACAGGGGTAGAGACCCAGTACTTC. Its translation: CASSSAGTGVETQYF.

V and J are TRBV6-5 and TRBJ2-3; 7 nucleotides match TRBD2. The CDR3 covers 14 residues. V lost 6 bases to trimming and J lost 3 bases; unmatched junction nucleotides: 6. Germline CDR1 MNHEY, CDR2 SVGAGI. The CDR3 bases are TGTGCCAGCAGCCTTCAACTAGCGACAGATACGCAGTATTTT. This encodes CASSLQLATDTQYF.

The CDR3 protein is CASSGTGGDTGELFF. The CDR3 DNA follows: TGTGCCAGCAGCGGGACTGGCGGGGACACCGGGGAGCTGTTTTTT. The rearrangement uses TRBV6-4 and TRBJ2-2; D is possibly TRBD2 (6 bases). The CDR3 runs to 15 residues. Germline CDR1 is MRHNA and CDR2 is SNTAGT. The ends were cut back, 6 bases at V and 3 bases at J, with 14 bases in the middle.

The chain recombines TRBV4-1 with TRBJ2-7; TRBD1 aligns across 8 bases. V gave up 4 bases and J gave up 0 bases; unmatched junction bases: 5. The CDR3 sequence is 15 residues long. The germline V gene encodes CDR1 MGHRA and CDR2 YSYEKL. Here the CDR3 DNA reads TGCGCCAGCAGCCCCGGACAGGGACCCTCCTACGAGCAGTACTTC. It specifies CASSPGQGPSYEQYF.

This chain uses TRBV10-3 with TRBJ2-2, with 8 positions matching TRBD2. The V and J ends lost 11 bases and 5 bases, in that order; junction bases with no gene match: 7. Per germline, CDR1 ENHRY and CDR2 SYGVKD. The CDR3 sequence is 13 residues long. For the CDR3, the DNA is TGTGCCTCGGGGGGGAAGGAAACCGGGGAGCTGTTTTTT. Translating gives CASGGKETGELFF.

The chain recombines TRBV30 with TRBJ1-5; TRBD1 is a possible D gene (5 bases). Germline-derived CDR1 and CDR2 are GTSNPN and SVGIG (reference sequence). This CDR3 spans 15 amino acids. Trimming took off 0 bases at V and 3 bases at J, with 12 bases between the two ends. In DNA, the CDR3 is TGTGCCTGGAGTGTAATGGGGGGTTCCAATCAGCCCCAGCATTTT. Translation: CAWSVMGGSNQPQHF.

V usage is TRBV7-7 and J usage is TRBJ1-2, with unresolved D. This CDR3 has 13 amino acids. From germline, CDR1 is SSHAT and CDR2 FNYEAQ (reference sequence). This CDR3 is CASGIWGRYGYTF. The CDR3 DNA sequence: TGTGCTAGCGGTATTTGGGGTCGGTATGGCTACACCTTC.

The chain uses TRBV6-5 and TRBJ1-1; the D gene is possibly TRBD1 (6 bases). The V gene lost 7 bases and the J gene lost 6 bases, with 15 bases spanning the gap. Germline V gene lookup returns CDR1 MNHEY and CDR2 SVGAGI. The CDR3 length is 13 residues. The chain's CDR3 is CASTQARGAEAFF. CDR3 in DNA: TGTGCCAGCACTCAGGCCAGGGGAGCTGAAGCTTTCTTT.

The chain has TRBV7-9 and TRBJ2-3; D gene ambiguous. The CDR3 runs 11 residues. CDR1 is SEHNR and CDR2 is FQNEAQ in the germline V gene (reference sequence). Trimming stripped 5 bases from V and 2 bases from J, with 2 bases between. CDR3 protein: CASSPTDTQYF. DNA for the CDR3: TGTGCCAGCAGCCCCACAGATACGCAGTATTTT.

The CDR3 DNA sequence: TGTGCCACCAGCAGAGATTCAAAAACCCCCTACGAGCAGTACTTC. Its protein is CATSRDSKTPYEQYF. The rearrangement links TRBV15 to TRBJ2-7; no firm D call. The length of the CDR3 is 15 residues. Germline V lookup: CDR1 LNHNV, CDR2 YYDKDF (reference sequence). The V end was cut by 0 bases, the J end by 2 bases, with 11 bases between.

V usage is TRBV2 and J usage is TRBJ2-1, with 7 bases aligning to TRBD2. Looked up from germline, CDR1 is SNHLY and CDR2 is FYNNEI. V lost 10 bases, J lost 5 bases, and 20 bases stayed unmatched. This CDR3 contains 17 residues. CDR3 nucleotide sequence: TGTGCCACCCAATCTGGGGAGGGGCCTCTAGCAGACAATGAGCAGTTCTTC. Amino acids: CATQSGEGPLADNEQFF.

The rearrangement links TRBV4-1 to TRBJ2-7; TRBD1 is a possible D gene (6 bases). Per germline, CDR1 MGHRA and CDR2 YSYEKL. Deletions cut 3 bases from V and 5 bases from J, with 17 bases between. This CDR3 spans 15 amino acids. The CDR3 sequence is CASSQEGQLSHEQYF. CDR3 nucleotides: TGCGCCAGCAGCCAGGAAGGACAGTTGTCCCACGAGCAGTACTTC.

This clone was counted once. The chain carries TRBV11-2 and TRBJ2-7, with D possibly TRBD2 on 5 matching bases. The ends were cut back, 5 bases at V and 2 bases at J, with 22 bases in the middle. The CDR3 runs to 17 residues. Per germline, CDR1 SGHAT and CDR2 FQNNGV. The CDR3 region has the DNA TGTGCCAGCAGCCCCGTAAACCGAGGGCGTAACACCTACGAGCAGTACTTC. This sequence encodes CASSPVNRGRNTYEQYF.

The chain joins TRBV27 to TRBJ2-2; maybe TRBD1 (6 bases). The length of the CDR3 is 14 residues. V was pared by 5 bases and J by 5 bases, with 12 bases between. Germline V lookup: CDR1 MNHEY, CDR2 SMNVEV (reference sequence). The CDR3 loop reads CASSPQGRTGELFF. CDR3 in DNA: TGTGCCAGCAGTCCACAGGGAAGGACCGGGGAGCTGTTTTTT.

This clone turned up a few times. The chain links TRBV9 to TRBJ2-3; 9 bases map to TRBD2. The CDR3 consists of 16 residues. The junction had 7 bases not matched to a gene; V was cut back by 4 bases and J by 1 base. CDR1 is SGDLS, CDR2 YYNGEE, per germline. Here the CDR3 reads CASSPSSGAGTDTQYF. In nucleotides, the CDR3 is TGTGCCAGCAGCCCCTCTAGCGGGGCCGGCACAGATACGCAGTATTTT.

This rearrangement joins TRBV7-8 to TRBJ2-1; 13 nucleotides agree with TRBD2. Germline-derived CDR1 and CDR2 are SGHVS and FQNEAQ. V lost 5 bases, J lost 0 bases, and 10 bases stayed unmatched. The CDR3 is made up of 19 amino acids. CDR3 nucleotides: TGTGCCAGCAGCCTAAGGACTAGCGGGGGCCATAGCTCCTACAATGAGCAGTTCTTC. Translated: CASSLRTSGGHSSYNEQFF.

The V and J genes are TRBV7-6 and TRBJ2-1; no firm D call. CDR3 size: 13 residues. Germline CDR1 is SGHVS and CDR2 is FNYEAQ. The ends were cut back, 1 base at V and 9 bases at J, with 10 bases in the middle. The CDR3 sequence: CASSLEHFGEQFF. The CDR3 bases are TGTGCCAGCAGCTTAGAACATTTCGGTGAGCAGTTCTTC. Based on the CDR3 plus reference TRBV7-6 and TRBJ2-1, the full variable domain is GAGVSQSPRYKVTKRGQDVALRCDPISGHVSLYWYRQALGQGPEFLTYFNYEAQQDKSGLPNDRFSAERPEGSISTLTIQRTEQRDSAMYRCASSLEHFGEQFFGPGTRLTVL.

The rearrangement links TRBV29-1 to TRBJ2-7, with D maybe TRBD2 (6 bases). The CDR3 sequence is 12 residues long. The V and J ends lost 4 bases and 5 bases respectively, with 12 bases between them. CDR1 and CDR2 from the germline V gene are SQVTM and ANQGSEA. The CDR3 nucleotides read TGCAGCGTTGGCGGGATGAAGGACGAGCAGTACTTC. As protein: CSVGGMKDEQYF.

V is TRBV6-6 and J is TRBJ1-2, with D possibly TRBD1 on 6 matching bases. The germline V and J ends were trimmed by 7 bases and 6 bases, with 21 bases remaining between them. Germline loops: CDR1 MNHNY, CDR2 SVGAGI (reference sequence). This CDR3 has 15 amino acids. The DNA for the CDR3 is TGTGCCAGCACTCTCGGGACAACGTCAGGTCATGGCTACACCTTC. Its translation is CASTLGTTSGHGYTF.

V and J are TRBV2 and TRBJ2-5; the match to TRBD2 covers 9 bases. The germline V gene encodes CDR1 SNHLY and CDR2 FYNNEI. The CDR3 totals 16 residues. Trimming removed 0 bases from V and 3 bases from J; junction bases left unmatched: 5. The CDR3 is CASSEALASGEETQYF. CDR3 coding DNA: TGTGCCAGCAGTGAAGCTTTGGCTAGCGGGGAAGAGACCCAGTACTTC. The variable domain in full, with the rest retrieved from reference TRBV2 and TRBJ2-5, is EPEVTQTPSHQVTQMGQEVILRCVPISNHLYFYWYRQILGQKVEFLVSFYNNEISEKSEIFDDQFSVERPDGSNFTLKIRSTKLEDSAMYFCASSEALASGEETQYFGPGTRLLVL.

The J gene is TRBJ2-1, the V gene TRBV2, with D tentatively TRBD1 (6 bases). V gave up 8 bases and J gave up 0 bases, with 14 bases separating them. CDR1 SNHLY and CDR2 FYNNEI come from the germline V gene. This CDR3 is 15 amino acids long. The CDR3 spells CASGVGHSSYNEQFF. CDR3 DNA: TGTGCCAGCGGGGTGGGACATAGCTCCTACAATGAGCAGTTCTTC.

Only a few counts were recorded for this clone. The rearrangement uses TRBV4-1 and TRBJ2-7; TRBD1 agrees at 7 bases. V was pared by 3 bases and J by 5 bases, with 4 bases of the junction left unmatched. CDR3 length equals 13 residues. The V gene's germline CDR1 is MGHRA and CDR2 YSYEKL. CDR3 nucleotide sequence: TGCGCCAGCAGCCACTACAGGGGAAACGAGCAGTACTTC. This translates into CASSHYRGNEQYF.

V is TRBV5-6 and J is TRBJ2-5, with D perhaps TRBD2 (6 bases). V dropped 2 bases and J dropped 5 bases, with 7 bases sitting between them. This CDR3 is built from 12 residues. From germline, CDR1 is SGHDT and CDR2 YYEEEE. DNA of the CDR3: TGTGCCAGCAGCTTTCTAGCGGAGACCCAGTACTTC. Translated, it gives CASSFLAETQYF.

The rearrangement uses TRBV5-1 and TRBJ2-7; unclear D gene. Germline assignment: CDR1 SGHRS and CDR2 YFSETQ. The germline V and J ends were trimmed by 3 bases and 6 bases, with 16 bases remaining between them. This CDR3 spans 14 amino acids. The CDR3 sequence is CASSSPPRNFEQYF. CDR3 bases: TGCGCCAGCAGCTCCCCACCCCGAAATTTCGAGCAGTACTTC.

V and J are TRBV27 and TRBJ2-7; D may be TRBD1 (5 bases). Per the germline V gene, CDR1 is MNHEY and CDR2 is SMNVEV (reference sequence). The length of the CDR3 is 15 residues. The germline V and J ends were trimmed by 2 bases and 2 bases, with 13 bases remaining between them. The CDR3 here is CASSLVTALTYEQYF. CDR3 coding DNA: TGTGCCAGCAGTTTAGTGACAGCCCTAACCTACGAGCAGTACTTC.

The chain couples TRBV5-1 to TRBJ2-1; the match to TRBD2 covers 7 bases. The germline V gene has CDR1 SGHRS and CDR2 YFSETQ. The CDR3 is 15 residues long. V was pared by 4 bases and J by 7 bases, with 11 bases of the junction left unmatched. Here the CDR3 reads CASSLDREAGNEQFF. The CDR3 DNA reads TGCGCCAGCAGCCTTGACCGGGAGGCGGGTAATGAGCAGTTCTTC. Filled out from reference TRBV5-1 and TRBJ2-1, the complete variable domain reads KAGVTQTPRYLIKTRGQQVTLSCSPISGHRSVSWYQQTPGQGLQFLFEYFSETQRNKGNFPGRFSGRQFSNSRSEMNVSTLELGDSALYLCASSLDREAGNEQFFGPGTRLTVL.

V usage is TRBV28 and J usage is TRBJ1-5; D gene ambiguous. The CDR3 loop spans 13 amino acids. CDR1 and CDR2 (germline): MDHEN, SYDVKM. The V gene lost 6 bases and the J gene lost 6 bases, with 12 bases spanning the gap. The chain's CDR3 is CASSPDRFQPQHF. The CDR3 DNA reads TGTGCCAGCAGCCCCGACCGGTTTCAGCCCCAGCATTTT.